A single sample is the source of the 5 T cell receptor beta chains below, sequenced in a study of neurological immune-mediated disorders. TCRdb re-analysed the 5' RACE reads in MiXCR, keeping a single row per CDR3 protein. The sample gives more than 95,000 distinct CDR3 sequences, about 10% of which show up once; 2.5% to 4% is in the top ten. Time point meaning: longitudinal time-point 3. Source material: PBMCs. These receptors all come from a female donor with HTLV-1-associated myelopathy (HAM/TSP).

This clonotype was counted many times. A read error may account for a junction end that differs from germline. The chain has TRBV5-1 and TRBJ2-3; no definite D call. This CDR3 contains 14 residues. The germline V gene has CDR1 SGHRS and CDR2 YFSETQ. This CDR3 reads CASTLVSQTDTQYF. The CDR3 nucleotides are TGCGCCAGCACCTTGGTGTCGCAGACAGATACGCAGTATTTT.

This clonotype was detected only once. The gene calls are TRBV7-9 and TRBJ2-7, with D perhaps assigned TRBD1 or TRBD2 (5 bases each). Trimming shortened V by 5 bases and J by 7 bases, and 18 bases separated the two germline ends. CDR3 length equals 14 residues. Germline-derived CDR1 and CDR2 are SEHNR and FQNEAQ (reference sequence). The CDR3 is CASSTDLGVWEQYF. CDR3 coding DNA: TGTGCCAGCAGCACGGACCTGGGGGTGTGGGAGCAGTACTTC.

This clonotype was seen many times. The V gene is TRBV12-3 or TRBV12-4, the J gene TRBJ2-5; D uncertain. The V and J ends lost 5 bases and 5 bases respectively, with 6 bases between them. The CDR3 is made up of 11 amino acids. The CDR3 loop reads CASSRRETQYF. For the CDR3, the DNA is TGTGCCAGCAGTCGGCGGGAGACCCAGTACTTC.

This clonotype was seen ten or more times. V and J are TRBV4-2 and TRBJ2-3; 8 bases line up with TRBD2. J was trimmed by 4 bases and V by 4 bases; bases with no gene match: 10. This CDR3 comprises 16 residues. Germline lookup yields CDR1 LGHNA and CDR2 YNFKEQ. In DNA, the CDR3 is TGTGCCAGCAGCCCGTCTAGCGTAGCGGGGTCAGATACGCAGTATTTT. Protein sequence: CASSPSSVAGSDTQYF.

In its sample, this clonotype was seen a few times. V usage is TRBV7-8 and J usage is TRBJ2-1; 9 nucleotides match TRBD2. V dropped 7 bases and J dropped 3; count of bases not matched to a gene: 4. There are 14 residues in the CDR3. Germline values: CDR1 SGHVS, CDR2 FQNEAQ. In DNA form, the CDR3 reads TGTGCCAGCACAAGCGGGGGGTACTACAATGAGCAGTTCTTC. Residues: CASTSGGYYNEQFF.